These 18 T cell receptor beta chains were sequenced from one sample in a study of technical replicates of blood from several donors (dated by TCRdb to 2017 to 2019). The library was built by means of the immunoSEQ multiplex PCR assay. As stored in TCRdb, this immuneACCESS dataset retains in-frame rearrangements with V and J assigned. A fraction of the clones does not appear; measured against another copy, unresolved V genes explain less than half of the discrepancy, and the remainder lacks a known reason. For this sample the table gives some 68,000 clones, of which nearly 97% were detected only once. The ten largest clones capture 0.24% of the sample. Input material: T cells isolated from PBMCs. The source of these receptors is a human donor in good health.

The CDR3 is CASSPRTDYGYTF. CDR3 in DNA: TGCGCCAGCAGCCCCAGGACTGACTATGGCTACACCTTC. The V gene is TRBV4-1, the J gene TRBJ1-2; no reliable D call. V lost 4 bases and J 3 bases, leaving 9 bases between the germline ends. Germline V gene data show CDR1 as MGHRA and CDR2 as YSYEKL. This CDR3 has 13 amino acids.

V is TRBV10-2 and J is TRBJ2-3; D unresolved. Germline values: CDR1 WSHSY, CDR2 SAAADI. V lost 6 bases and J 3 bases, leaving 7 bases between the germline ends. The CDR3 has 12 amino acids. CDR3 sequence (DNA): TGCGCCAGCAGAATAGAGACAGATACGCAGTATTTT. Amino acids: CASRIETDTQYF.

The rearrangement links TRBV28 to TRBJ2-5; 7 bases match TRBD1. CDR1 is MDHEN, CDR2 SYDVKM, per germline. This CDR3 has 15 residues. V dropped 2 bases and J dropped 2; count of bases not matched to a gene: 5. CDR3 nucleotides: TGTGCCAGCAGTTTAGCCGGGACAGTTCAAGAGACCCAGTACTTC. It specifies CASSLAGTVQETQYF.

With regard to this clone: Other DNA sequences of this sample code for an identical CDR3. This chain connects TRBV5-1 to TRBJ2-3; no reliable D call. The CDR3 runs to 14 residues. V dropped 0 bases and J dropped 2 bases, with 7 bases sitting between them. Germline loops: CDR1 SGHRS, CDR2 YFSETQ. CDR3 in amino acids: CASSLGQDTDTQYF. The CDR3 nucleotides read TGCGCCAGCAGCTTGGGTCAGGACACAGATACGCAGTATTTT.

V is TRBV6-1 and J is TRBJ2-3; 8 bases are a match to TRBD2. V lost 0 bases and J lost 1; bases outside the gene matches: 0. Germline V gives CDR1 MNHNS, CDR2 SASEGT. CDR3 length equals 15 residues. CDR3 loop: CASSEARGGTDTQYF. The CDR3 DNA reads TGTGCCAGCAGTGAAGCGCGGGGGGGCACAGATACGCAGTATTTT.

This rearrangement joins TRBV6-5 to TRBJ2-7; 10 positions agree with TRBD1. Trimming at V came to 5 bases and at J to 0 bases, leaving 4 bases not matched to a gene. Looked up from germline, CDR1 is MNHEY and CDR2 is SVGAGI. The CDR3 extends over 15 amino acids. CDR3 region: CASSAGTGASYEQYF. In DNA, the CDR3 is TGTGCCAGCAGTGCGGGGACAGGGGCCTCCTACGAGCAGTACTTC.

This chain joins TRBV6-5 and TRBJ2-7, with unresolved D. Trimming cost V 0 bases and J 2 bases, with 8 bases left between them. Germline assignment: CDR1 MNHEY and CDR2 SVGAGI. This CDR3 has 14 residues. The CDR3 is CASSYSIDAYEQYF. For the CDR3, the DNA is TGTGCCAGCAGTTACTCGATAGATGCCTACGAGCAGTACTTC.

This sequence joins TRBV10-1 and TRBJ2-7; the D gene is possibly TRBD1 (6 bases). The CDR3 is 15 amino acids. The V gene's germline CDR1 is WNHNN and CDR2 SYGVQD (reference sequence). V gave up 2 bases and J gave up 1 base, with 12 bases separating them. The CDR3 loop is CASSETGTRSYEQYF. Here the CDR3 DNA reads TGCGCCAGCAGTGAGACCGGGACAAGATCCTACGAGCAGTACTTC.

This chain uses TRBV5-1 with TRBJ2-7, with 10 bases matching TRBD2. Per the germline V gene, CDR1 is SGHRS and CDR2 is YFSETQ. The V gene end was trimmed by 0 bases and the J gene end by 5 bases; junction bases not matched to a gene: 8. The CDR3 consists of 16 residues. CDR3 amino acids: CASSLAGPSGSNEQYF. The CDR3 coding sequence is TGCGCCAGCAGCTTGGCGGGGCCTAGCGGGAGTAACGAGCAGTACTTC.

This chain connects TRBV30 to TRBJ2-5; TRBD1 agrees at 8 bases. This CDR3 is built from 14 residues. V lost 2 bases to trimming and J lost 7 bases; unmatched junction nucleotides: 9. CDR1 and CDR2 from the germline V gene are GTSNPN and SVGIG (reference sequence). CDR3 residues: CAWSRGQGSGTQYF. The CDR3 bases are TGTGCCTGGAGTCGAGGACAGGGAAGTGGGACCCAGTACTTC.

The chain couples TRBV4-1 to TRBJ2-7, with D possibly being TRBD2 (7 bases). V gave up 4 bases and J gave up 3 bases, with 22 bases separating them. Germline V CDR1 and CDR2: MGHRA, YSYEKL. This CDR3 region has 17 residues. The CDR3 nucleotides are TGCGCCAGCAGCCCAAGTGCCGCGGGGGCCCTCGGCTACGAGCAGTACTTC. Protein sequence: CASSPSAAGALGYEQYF.

This rearrangement joins TRBV29-1 to TRBJ2-4; TRBD2 might be the D (5 bases). Germline assignment: CDR1 SQVTM and CDR2 ANQGSEA. This CDR3 spans 15 amino acids. The germline V and J ends were trimmed by 6 bases and 4 bases, with 19 bases remaining between them. This CDR3 is CSVPKTRTDKNIQYF. In DNA, the CDR3 is TGCAGCGTACCCAAAACAAGGACTGATAAAAACATTCAGTACTTC.

The CDR3 DNA reads TGTGCCAGCAGTTTGGGACAGGGTCATGAAAAACTGTTTTTT. As protein: CASSLGQGHEKLFF. The chain links TRBV28 to TRBJ1-4; 9 positions match TRBD1. Per germline, CDR1 MDHEN and CDR2 SYDVKM. The CDR3 loop spans 14 amino acids. The junction had 2 bases not matched to a gene; V was cut back by 3 bases and J by 6 bases.

This rearrangement joins TRBV19 to TRBJ1-5, with 10 bases identical to TRBD1. Germline V gene lookup returns CDR1 LNHDA and CDR2 SQIVND (reference sequence). The CDR3 runs to 16 residues. Germline trimming cut 7 bases from V and 6 bases from J; bases unmatched to any gene: 12. This chain's CDR3 is CASTTLWDRGSQPQHF. The CDR3 bases are TGTGCCAGTACCACCCTGTGGGACAGGGGAAGTCAGCCCCAGCATTTT.

This clone was counted once. The V gene is TRBV27, the J gene TRBJ2-7; D call uncertain. The CDR3 extends over 13 amino acids. Germline V gene data show CDR1 as MNHEY and CDR2 as SMNVEV (reference sequence). V was pared by 5 bases and J by 5 bases, with 13 bases between. In DNA form, the CDR3 reads TGTGCCAGCAGTCAGGTGTACTTCCACGAGCAGTACTTC. It translates to CASSQVYFHEQYF.

The chain recombines TRBV28 with TRBJ2-2; 8 bases line up with TRBD2. This CDR3 is built from 17 residues. V was clipped by 7 bases and J by 6 bases; unmatched bases: 16. The germline V gene encodes CDR1 MDHEN and CDR2 SYDVKM. CDR3 sequence: CASTPVPSGSSAGELFF. For the CDR3, the DNA is TGTGCCAGCACCCCAGTTCCCAGCGGGAGCTCGGCCGGGGAGCTGTTTTTT.

The gene calls are TRBV5-4 and TRBJ2-1; perhaps D is TRBD1 or TRBD2 (5 bases each). The CDR3 covers 16 residues. The germline gives CDR1 SGHNT, CDR2 YYREEE (reference sequence). Trimming took off 4 bases at V and 4 bases at J, with 18 bases between the two ends. The DNA for the CDR3 is TGTGCCAGCAGCGTGGACTGGGCAGGGTTGTACAATGAGCAGTTCTTC. Translated: CASSVDWAGLYNEQFF.

The chain carries TRBV27 and TRBJ2-7; unclear D gene. Looked up from germline, CDR1 is MNHEY and CDR2 is SMNVEV (reference sequence). This CDR3 spans 13 amino acids. With 2 bases removed from V and 5 bases from J, the gap between germline ends came to 10 bases. CDR3 in amino acids: CASSLTAGDEQYF. The CDR3 nucleotides read TGTGCCAGCAGTTTAACTGCAGGCGACGAGCAGTACTTC.